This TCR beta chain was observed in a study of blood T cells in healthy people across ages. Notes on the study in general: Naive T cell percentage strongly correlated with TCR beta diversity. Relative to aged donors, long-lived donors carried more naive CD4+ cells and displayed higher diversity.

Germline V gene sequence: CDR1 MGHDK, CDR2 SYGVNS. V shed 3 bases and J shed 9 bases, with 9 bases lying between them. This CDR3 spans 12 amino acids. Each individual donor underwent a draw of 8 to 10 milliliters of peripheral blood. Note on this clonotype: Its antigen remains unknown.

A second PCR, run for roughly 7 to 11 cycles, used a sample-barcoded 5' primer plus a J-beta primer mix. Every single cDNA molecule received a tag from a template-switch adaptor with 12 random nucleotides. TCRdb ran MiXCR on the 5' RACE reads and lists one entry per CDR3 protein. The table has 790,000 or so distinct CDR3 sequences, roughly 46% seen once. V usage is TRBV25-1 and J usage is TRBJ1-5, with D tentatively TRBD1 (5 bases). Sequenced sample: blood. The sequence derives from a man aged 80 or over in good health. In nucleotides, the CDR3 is TGTGCCAGCAGTGACGGTACAGGGCCCCAGCATTTT. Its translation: CASSDGTGPQHF.